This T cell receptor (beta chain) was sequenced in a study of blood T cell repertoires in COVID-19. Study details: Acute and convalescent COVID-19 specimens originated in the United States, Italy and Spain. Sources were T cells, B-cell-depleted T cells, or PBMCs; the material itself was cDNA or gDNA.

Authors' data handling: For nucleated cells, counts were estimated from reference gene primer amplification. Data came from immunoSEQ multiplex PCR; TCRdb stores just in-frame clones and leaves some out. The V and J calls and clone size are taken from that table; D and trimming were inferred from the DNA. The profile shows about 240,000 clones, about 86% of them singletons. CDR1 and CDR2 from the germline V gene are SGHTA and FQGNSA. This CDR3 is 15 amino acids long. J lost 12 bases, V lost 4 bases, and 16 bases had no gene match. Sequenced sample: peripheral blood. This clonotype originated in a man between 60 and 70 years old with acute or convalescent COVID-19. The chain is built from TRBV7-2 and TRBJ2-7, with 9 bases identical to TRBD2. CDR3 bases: TGTGCCAGCAGCTCCGGACTAGCGCAAGCGGTAGAGGGGTACTTC. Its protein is CASSSGLAQAVEGYF. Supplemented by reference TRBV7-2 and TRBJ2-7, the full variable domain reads GAGVSQSPSNKVTEKGKDVELRCDPISGHTALYWYRQSLGQGLEFLIYFQGNSAPDKSGLPSDRFSAERTGGSVSTLTIQRTQQEDSAVYLCASSSGLAQAVEGYFGPGTRLTVT.